This passage covers 21 T cell receptor beta chains from one sample sequenced in a study of sequential checkpoint blockade in melanoma (dated by TCRdb to between 2018 and 2021). The treatment or condition label, read with the paper, signifies: randomized to nivolumab then ipilimumab (arm A) or the reverse (arm B). Receptor libraries were prepared by the immunoSEQ multiplex PCR assay. In TCRdb, the immuneACCESS table is reduced to in-frame sequences with V and J assigned. These tables do not hold every clone; where another copy was compared, an unresolved V gene accounts for under half, and the others remain unexplained. This sample holds 3,800 or so clones; 34% were observed only once. The biggest ten clones account for approximately 30% of the sample. Sequencing used tumor tissue (inferred from file names), obtained from a patient given nivolumab and ipilimumab in sequence. Receptors were obtained from a human donor with melanoma.

This chain connects TRBV11-3 to TRBJ2-3; a weak D match, TRBD2 (6 bases). Germline V gene sequence: CDR1 SGHNT, CDR2 YENEEA. Trimming took 3 bases from V and 8 from J, leaving 21 bases between them. CDR3 length equals 16 residues. DNA for the CDR3: TGTGCCAGCAGCTTGTGGGGTACTAGCCCGCGGGCTACGCAGTATTTT. Translating gives CASSLWGTSPRATQYF.

The chain couples TRBV15 to TRBJ2-1; 8 nucleotides match TRBD2. V lost 3 bases to trimming and J lost 7 bases; unmatched junction nucleotides: 8. The CDR3 has 15 residues. Germline V lookup: CDR1 LNHNV, CDR2 YYDKDF (reference sequence). The CDR3 loop reads CATSRVEREWNEQFF. DNA of the CDR3: TGTGCCACCAGCAGGGTCGAGCGGGAGTGGAATGAGCAGTTCTTC.

V usage is TRBV19 and J usage is TRBJ1-3; 7 bases are shared with TRBD1. V lost 7 bases to trimming and J lost 4 bases; unmatched junction nucleotides: 7. The CDR3 sequence is 14 residues long. Germline V gives CDR1 LNHDA, CDR2 SQIVND (reference sequence). CDR3 in amino acids: CASIFTGEGNTIYF. For the CDR3, the DNA is TGTGCCAGTATCTTTACAGGGGAAGGAAACACCATATATTTT.

This clone was recorded a few times. This chain links TRBV15 with TRBJ2-7; the D call may be TRBD1 or TRBD2 (5 bases each). V dropped 1 base and J dropped 3 bases, with 10 bases sitting between them. CDR3 length: 14 amino acids. CDR1 is LNHNV and CDR2 is YYDKDF in the germline V gene (reference sequence). This chain's CDR3 is CATSRARDGYEQYV. As DNA, the CDR3 is TGTGCCACCAGCAGAGCTAGGGACGGCTACGAGCAGTACGTC.

There are a few counts of this clone. The genes are TRBV11-1 and TRBJ2-1, with 9 bases fitting TRBD2. This CDR3 has 17 residues. Germline values: CDR1 SGHAT, CDR2 FQDESV (reference sequence). V lost 5 bases to trimming and J lost 4 bases; unmatched junction nucleotides: 12. The chain's CDR3 is CASSPRGSGSVYNEQFF. DNA for the CDR3: TGTGCCAGCAGCCCACGGGGTAGCGGGAGTGTTTACAATGAGCAGTTCTTC.

The chain couples TRBV11-3 to TRBJ1-4; 7 bases line up with TRBD1. The CDR3 consists of 14 residues. V trimming: 4 bases; J trimming: 8 bases; junction bases outside the gene matches: 7. Germline CDR1 is SGHNT and CDR2 is YENEEA. CDR3 nucleotide sequence: TGTGCCAGCAGCTCGGGACAGTCAGTCGAAAAACTGTTTTTT. This encodes CASSSGQSVEKLFF. The whole variable domain, remainder taken from reference TRBV11-3 and TRBJ1-4, is EAGVVQSPRYKIIEKKQPVAFWCNPISGHNTLYWYLQNLGQGPELLIRYENEEAVDDSQLPKDRFSAERLKGVDSTLKIQPAELGDSAVYLCASSSGQSVEKLFFGSGTQLSVL.

This clone was found a few times. The rearrangement uses TRBV4-2 and TRBJ1-4; tentatively, D is TRBD1 (5 bases). V lost 5 bases, J lost 12 bases, and 22 bases lay in between. Looked up from germline, CDR1 is LGHNA and CDR2 is YNFKEQ. The CDR3 consists of 15 residues. CDR3 protein: CASSLEPGRDFQLFF. DNA of the CDR3: TGTGCCAGCAGCTTAGAGCCGGGACGAGATTTTCAACTGTTTTTT.

This clone was found a few times. The CDR3 nucleotides read TGTGCCAGCAGCGCGGCGGCGGGTGGAACTGAAGCTTTCTTT. This translates into CASSAAAGGTEAFF. The rearrangement joins TRBV6-8 to TRBJ1-1; D remains unclear. This CDR3 has 14 residues. Germline CDR1 MNHGY, CDR2 SAAAGT. Trimming stripped 6 bases from V and 5 bases from J, with 16 bases between.

This chain joins TRBV28 and TRBJ2-2; TRBD2 might be the D (5 bases). With 8 bases removed from V and 0 bases from J, the gap between germline ends came to 10 bases. In germline, CDR1 is MDHEN, CDR2 SYDVKM. The CDR3 is 14 amino acids. CDR3 sequence: CASQSGTNTGELFF. DNA of the CDR3: TGTGCCAGCCAGAGCGGAACGAACACCGGGGAGCTGTTTTTT.

The CDR3 region is CASARASGANVLTF. CDR3 coding DNA: TGCGCCAGCGCCCGGGCGTCGGGGGCCAACGTCCTGACTTTC. This chain uses TRBV5-1 with TRBJ2-6; the D is unclear. The length of the CDR3 is 14 residues. Trimming took off 7 bases at V and 4 bases at J, with 12 bases between the two ends. Germline V gives CDR1 SGHRS, CDR2 YFSETQ. Full variable domain (outside the CDR3, taken from reference TRBV5-1 and TRBJ2-6): KAGVTQTPRYLIKTRGQQVTLSCSPISGHRSVSWYQQTPGQGLQFLFEYFSETQRNKGNFPGRFSGRQFSNSRSEMNVSTLELGDSALYLCASARASGANVLTFGAGSRLTVL.

This clone occurred a few times. CDR3 nucleotides: TGTGCCAGCAGTTTGGGACAAATCTACGAGCAGTACGTC. Translated: CASSLGQIYEQYV. The chain is built from TRBV6-7 and TRBJ2-7; a possible D gene is TRBD1 (6 bases). TRBV6-7 qualifies as an ORF whose function is uncertain. The V end was cut by 4 bases, the J end by 3 bases, with 10 bases between. This CDR3 has 13 amino acids.

The chain employs TRBV25-1 and TRBJ1-1, with 7 bases fitting TRBD1. Germline-derived CDR1 and CDR2 are MGHDK and SYGVNS. The CDR3 covers 13 residues. With V trimmed by 7 bases and J by 4 bases, 6 bases remained unmatched. Here the CDR3 DNA reads TGTGCCAGCACTCGACAGGGTAGCACTGAAGCTTTCTTT. This translates into CASTRQGSTEAFF.

This clone was recorded a few times. The rearrangement links TRBV11-3 to TRBJ1-1; the match to TRBD1 covers 7 bases. Germline assignment: CDR1 SGHNT and CDR2 YENEEA. The V gene end was trimmed by 4 bases and the J gene end by 5 bases; junction bases not matched to a gene: 10. The CDR3 consists of 15 residues. CDR3 loop: CASSSEGTAMTEAFF. The CDR3 DNA follows: TGTGCCAGCAGCTCCGAAGGGACAGCCATGACTGAAGCTTTCTTT.

The chain combines TRBV19 with TRBJ2-3, with 7 bases fitting TRBD2. Germline CDR1 and CDR2: LNHDA and SQIVND (reference sequence). Trimming took 5 bases from V and 2 from J; bases not matched to a gene: 10. CDR3 length: 16 residues. Written as DNA, the CDR3 is TGTGCCAGTAGTCATAACCGGGACTACTTCACAGATACGCAGTATTTT. It encodes CASSHNRDYFTDTQYF. The whole variable domain, remainder taken from reference TRBV19 and TRBJ2-3, is DGGITQSPKYLFRKEGQNVTLSCEQNLNHDAMYWYRQDPGQGLRLIYYSQIVNDFQKGDIAEGYSVSREKKESFPLTVTSAQKNPTAFYLCASSHNRDYFTDTQYFGPGTRLTVL.

The chain links TRBV30 to TRBJ1-1; no clear D. The CDR3 covers 13 residues. V lost 3 bases and J 1 base, leaving 9 bases between the germline ends. The germline V gene has CDR1 GTSNPN and CDR2 SVGIG (reference sequence). The CDR3 spells CAWRHRENTEAFF. The CDR3 region has the DNA TGTGCCTGGAGGCATCGGGAGAACACTGAAGCTTTCTTT.

This clone was recorded once. V gene TRBV12-5 combines with J gene TRBJ1-5; no reliable D call. The CDR3 sequence is 17 residues long. Trimming removed 2 bases from V and 6 bases from J, with 20 bases in between. Germline V gene data show CDR1 as LGHNT and CDR2 as FRNRAP. The DNA for the CDR3 is TGTGCTAGTGGTTTGCCGCAATATGACGGCAGCGGTCAGCCCCAGCATTTT. It codes for CASGLPQYDGSGQPQHF.

This sequence joins TRBV19 and TRBJ2-7; 7 bases map to TRBD2. V shed 3 bases, J shed 4 bases, and the junction held 9 bases outside the gene matches. The germline gives CDR1 LNHDA, CDR2 SQIVND (reference sequence). The CDR3 covers 15 residues. As DNA, the CDR3 is TGTGCCAGTAGTATCTCGGGCGGGAGAGCGTACGAGCAGTACTTC. Encoded protein: CASSISGGRAYEQYF.

This chain uses TRBV5-1 with TRBJ2-2; D unclear. V was clipped by 4 bases and J by 1 base, with 11 bases between them. This CDR3 has 15 amino acids. CDR1 and CDR2 (germline): SGHRS, YFSETQ. The chain's CDR3 is CASSPDAWNTGELFF. CDR3 nucleotides: TGCGCCAGCAGCCCTGATGCTTGGAACACCGGGGAGCTGTTTTTT.

The J gene is TRBJ2-3, the V gene TRBV11-3; maybe TRBD2 (7 bases). Germline V gene sequence: CDR1 SGHNT, CDR2 YENEEA. The V end was cut by 3 bases, the J end by 1 base, with 20 bases between. This CDR3 has 18 amino acids. CDR3 coding DNA: TGTGCCAGCAGCTTGGACAGCTCAAGACTAGCCGGCACAGATACGCAGTATTTT. Protein: CASSLDSSRLAGTDTQYF. Full variable domain (missing parts from reference TRBV11-3 and TRBJ2-3): EAGVVQSPRYKIIEKKQPVAFWCNPISGHNTLYWYLQNLGQGPELLIRYENEEAVDDSQLPKDRFSAERLKGVDSTLKIQPAELGDSAVYLCASSLDSSRLAGTDTQYFGPGTRLTVL.

This rearrangement joins TRBV6-8 to TRBJ1-5; the D is unclear. The length of the CDR3 is 13 residues. CDR1 is MNHGY and CDR2 is SAAAGT in the germline V gene. V dropped 2 bases and J dropped 9 bases, with 11 bases sitting between them. CDR3 residues: CASSYDKEGPQHF. In DNA, the CDR3 is TGTGCCAGCAGTTACGACAAGGAAGGGCCCCAGCATTTT.

The V and J genes are TRBV28 and TRBJ1-3; no clear D gene. This CDR3 is 15 amino acids long. With 7 bases removed from V and 2 bases from J, the gap between germline ends came to 15 bases. The V gene's germline CDR1 is MDHEN and CDR2 SYDVKM. The CDR3 region is CASTQQDGTGNTIYF. The CDR3 bases are TGTGCCAGCACCCAGCAGGACGGCACTGGAAACACCATATATTTT.